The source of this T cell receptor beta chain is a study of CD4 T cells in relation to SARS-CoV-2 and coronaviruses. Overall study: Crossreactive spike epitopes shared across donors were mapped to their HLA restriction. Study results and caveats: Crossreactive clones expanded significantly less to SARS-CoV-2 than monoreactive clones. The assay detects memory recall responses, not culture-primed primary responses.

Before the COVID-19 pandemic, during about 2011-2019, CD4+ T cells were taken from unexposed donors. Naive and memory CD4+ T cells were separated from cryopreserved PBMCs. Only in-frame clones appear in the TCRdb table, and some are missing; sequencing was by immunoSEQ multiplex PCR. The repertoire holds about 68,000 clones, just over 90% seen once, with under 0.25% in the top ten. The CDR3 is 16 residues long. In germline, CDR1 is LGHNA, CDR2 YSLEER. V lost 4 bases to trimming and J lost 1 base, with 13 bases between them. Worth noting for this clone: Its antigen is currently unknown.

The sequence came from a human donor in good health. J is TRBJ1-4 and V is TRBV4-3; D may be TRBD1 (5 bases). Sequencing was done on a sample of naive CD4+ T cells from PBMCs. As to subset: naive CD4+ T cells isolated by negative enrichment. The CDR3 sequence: CASSLGWGETNEKLFF. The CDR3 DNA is TGCGCCAGCAGCCTGGGCTGGGGGGAAACTAATGAAAAACTGTTTTTT.